This T cell receptor beta chain comes out of a study of Ad26.COV2.S vaccination and SARS-CoV-2 variants. Clones were sequenced by immunoSEQ multiplex PCR, and TCRdb holds only the in-frame ones, with some missing. Among 400,000 to 500,000 clones listed, roughly 89% were seen once. Documented treatment: around 19 received Ad26.COV2.S at low or high dose, single or two shots; five or six received placebo; per-sample allocation not given. Day 63 after the first vaccine or placebo injection was the time point for sampling. CDR1 is LGHDT, CDR2 YNNKEL, per germline (reference sequence). Between the trimmed V and J ends, which lost 3 bases and 4 bases, there was a span of 13 bases. The CDR3 totals 15 residues.

The sequence was collected from a person aged 18-60 years who received the Ad26.COV2.S COVID-19 vaccine or a placebo. The rearrangement uses TRBV3-1 (or the pseudogene TRBV3-2) and TRBJ1-5, with D possibly being TRBD1 (5 bases). The sample in question was peripheral blood, obtained in a trial of Ad26.COV2.S vaccine versus placebo. The CDR3 DNA sequence: TGTGCCAGCAGCCAGGGACGCAACATAAATCAGCCCCAGCATTTT. Translating it yields CASSQGRNINQPQHF.